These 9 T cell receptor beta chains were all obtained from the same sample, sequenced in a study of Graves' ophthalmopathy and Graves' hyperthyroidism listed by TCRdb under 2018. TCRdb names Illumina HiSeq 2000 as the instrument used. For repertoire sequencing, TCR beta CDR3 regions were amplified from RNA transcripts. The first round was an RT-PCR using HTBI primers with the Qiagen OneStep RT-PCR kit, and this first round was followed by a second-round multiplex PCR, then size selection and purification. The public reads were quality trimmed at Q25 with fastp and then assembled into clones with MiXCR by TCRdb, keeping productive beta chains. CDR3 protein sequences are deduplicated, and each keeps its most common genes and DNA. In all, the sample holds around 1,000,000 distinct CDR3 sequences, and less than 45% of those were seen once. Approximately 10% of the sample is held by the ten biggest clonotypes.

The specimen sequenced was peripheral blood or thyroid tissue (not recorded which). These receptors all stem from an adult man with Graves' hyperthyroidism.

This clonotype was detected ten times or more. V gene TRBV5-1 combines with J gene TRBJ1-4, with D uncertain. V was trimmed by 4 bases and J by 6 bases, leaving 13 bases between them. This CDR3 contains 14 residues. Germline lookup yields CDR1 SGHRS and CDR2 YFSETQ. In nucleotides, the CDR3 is TGCGCCAGCAGCATCGGGTCGCGGGATGAAAAACTGTTTTTT. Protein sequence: CASSIGSRDEKLFF. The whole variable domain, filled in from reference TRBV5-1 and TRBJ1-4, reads KAGVTQTPRYLIKTRGQQVTLSCSPISGHRSVSWYQQTPGQGLQFLFEYFSETQRNKGNFPGRFSGRQFSNSRSEMNVSTLELGDSALYLCASSIGSRDEKLFFGSGTQLSVL.

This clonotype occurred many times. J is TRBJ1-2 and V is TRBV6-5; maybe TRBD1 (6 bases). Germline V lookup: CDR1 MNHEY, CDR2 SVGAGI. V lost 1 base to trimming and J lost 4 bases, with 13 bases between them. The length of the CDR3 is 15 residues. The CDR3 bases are TGTGCCAGCAGTTACTGGCCGGGGGCGGCCTATGGCTACACCTTC. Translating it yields CASSYWPGAAYGYTF.

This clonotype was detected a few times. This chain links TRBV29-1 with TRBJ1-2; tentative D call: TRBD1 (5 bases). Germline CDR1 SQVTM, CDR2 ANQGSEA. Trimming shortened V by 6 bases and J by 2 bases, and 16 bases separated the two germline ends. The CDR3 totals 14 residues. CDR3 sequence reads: CSVRPSGGNYGYTF. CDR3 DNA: TGCAGCGTGAGACCCTCTGGGGGGAACTATGGCTACACCTTC.

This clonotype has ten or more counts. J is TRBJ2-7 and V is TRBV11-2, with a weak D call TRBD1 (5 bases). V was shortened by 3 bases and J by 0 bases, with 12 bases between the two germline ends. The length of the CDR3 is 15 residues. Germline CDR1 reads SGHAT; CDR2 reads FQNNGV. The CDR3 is CASSFRVVASYEQYF. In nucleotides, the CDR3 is TGTGCCAGCAGCTTCAGGGTTGTAGCCTCCTACGAGCAGTACTTC.

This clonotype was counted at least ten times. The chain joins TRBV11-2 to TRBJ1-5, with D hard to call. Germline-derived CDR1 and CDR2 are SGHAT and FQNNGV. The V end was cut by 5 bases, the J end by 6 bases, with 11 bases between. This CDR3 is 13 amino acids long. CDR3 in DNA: TGTGCCAGCAGCCAAATGCCGGGTCAGCCCCAGCATTTT. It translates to CASSQMPGQPQHF.

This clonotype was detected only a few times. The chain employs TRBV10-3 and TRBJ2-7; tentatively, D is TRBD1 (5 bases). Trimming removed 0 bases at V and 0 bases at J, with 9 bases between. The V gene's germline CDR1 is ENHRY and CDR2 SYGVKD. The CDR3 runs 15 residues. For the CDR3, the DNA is TGTGCCATCAGTGAGTCTGCAGGGCGCTCCTACGAGCAGTACTTC. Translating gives CAISESAGRSYEQYF.

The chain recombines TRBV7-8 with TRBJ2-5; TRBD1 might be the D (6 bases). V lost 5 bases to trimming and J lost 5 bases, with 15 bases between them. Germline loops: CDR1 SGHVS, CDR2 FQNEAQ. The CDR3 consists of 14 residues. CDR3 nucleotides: TGTGCCAGCAGCCGACCAGGGGCATCCGAGACCCAGTACTTC. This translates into CASSRPGASETQYF.

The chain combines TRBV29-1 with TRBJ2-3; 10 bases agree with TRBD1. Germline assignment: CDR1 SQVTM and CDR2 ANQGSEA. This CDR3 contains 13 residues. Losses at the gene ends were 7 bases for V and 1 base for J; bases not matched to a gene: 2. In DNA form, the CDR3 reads TGCAGCGCTGGACAGGGGGGCACAGATACGCAGTATTTT. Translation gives CSAGQGGTDTQYF.

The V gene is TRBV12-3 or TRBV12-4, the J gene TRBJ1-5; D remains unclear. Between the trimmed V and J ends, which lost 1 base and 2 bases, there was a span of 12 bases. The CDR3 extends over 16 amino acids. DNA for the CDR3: TGTGCCAGCAGTTTAGGTAGGGATGGGGGCAATCAGCCCCAGCATTTT. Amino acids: CASSLGRDGGNQPQHF.